Given below is one TCR beta chain in context. Its antigen is unknown. TCRdb's copy holds only in-frame clones and misses some; the assay was immunoSEQ multiplex PCR. Among 70,000 or so clones listed, about 85% were seen once. The data are from a study of OX40 agonist ivuxolimab in advanced cancers. The wider study: At 75% to 90% male, the cohort had a mean age of about 55 years, ranging from roughly 20 to 85. Broader study findings: At doses 0.1 to 3.0 mg/kg, CD4+ and CD8+ clones expanded. The study did not work out the antigen specificity of the expanded peripheral T cells.

Germline V gene data show CDR1 as MNHEY and CDR2 as SMNVEV (reference sequence). This CDR3 region has 14 residues. Trimming cost V 1 base and J 0 bases, with 3 bases left between them. The sequence came from an adult with an advanced solid tumor such as melanoma, head and neck, liver or kidney cancer. V usage is TRBV27 and J usage is TRBJ1-4; D is ambiguous. The sequencing used CD4+ or CD8+ T cells sorted from blood, collected in a trial of the OX40 agonist ivuxolimab. CDR3 in DNA: TGTGCCAGCAGTTTATGGGCAACTAATGAAAAACTGTTTTTT. Amino acid sequence: CASSLWATNEKLFF.